The present TCR beta chain was sequenced within a study of control samples from healthy donors and cancer patients. TCRdb's table, derived via immunoSEQ multiplex PCR, lists solely in-frame clones and lacks some. The sample includes about 85,000 clones, just over 90% of them seen just once. The germline gives CDR1 SGHRS, CDR2 YFSETQ. The length of the CDR3 is 15 residues. V was shortened by 0 bases and J by 3 bases, with 9 bases between the two germline ends. This receptor was identified in a woman aged 18-29 years in good health. The chain uses TRBV5-1 and TRBJ1-4; no clear D gene. Source material: blood. CDR3 protein: CASSLALGANEKLFF. CDR3 sequence (DNA): TGCGCCAGCAGCTTGGCCCTTGGGGCTAATGAAAAACTGTTTTTT.